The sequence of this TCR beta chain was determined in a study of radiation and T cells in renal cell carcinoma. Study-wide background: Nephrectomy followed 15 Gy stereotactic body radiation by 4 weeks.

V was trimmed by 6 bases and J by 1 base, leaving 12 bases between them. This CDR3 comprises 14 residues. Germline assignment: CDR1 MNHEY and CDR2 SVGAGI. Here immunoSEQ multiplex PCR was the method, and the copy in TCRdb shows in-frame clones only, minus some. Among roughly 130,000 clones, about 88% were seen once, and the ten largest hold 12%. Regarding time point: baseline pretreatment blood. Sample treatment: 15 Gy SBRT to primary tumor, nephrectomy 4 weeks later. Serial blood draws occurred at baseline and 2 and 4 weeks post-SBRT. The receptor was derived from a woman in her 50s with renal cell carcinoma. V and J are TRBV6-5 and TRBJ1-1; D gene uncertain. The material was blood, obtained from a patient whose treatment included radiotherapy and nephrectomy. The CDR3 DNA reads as TGTGCCAGCAGCTACGCGTCAGGGAACACTGAAGCTTTCTTT. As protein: CASSYASGNTEAFF.